This TCR beta chain was identified during a study of CD8+ T cells in alopecia areata. Study-level findings and limits: Scalp and blood samples kept many expanded lesional clones throughout tofacitinib.

Sequencing relied on a cDNA template that was reverse transcribed from extracted RNA. TCRdb's table, derived via immunoSEQ multiplex PCR, lists solely in-frame clones and lacks some. The repertoire holds over 60,000 clones, 35% to 55% seen once, with about a fifth in the top ten. Comments on this clone: Its antigen is as yet unknown.

As to treatment: oral pan-JAK inhibitor, 5-10 mg twice daily. V shed 2 bases and J shed 0 bases, with 12 bases lying between them. The length of the CDR3 is 15 residues. Germline V gives CDR1 GTSNPN, CDR2 SVGIG (reference sequence). The sample consisted of CD8+ T cells sorted from blood, taken between weeks 36 and 40, from a patient treated with tofacitinib. The chain employs TRBV30 and TRBJ2-3; D unclear. The source is a human donor with alopecia areata. CDR3 sequence (DNA): TGTGCCTGGAGTCGTGCGGCATCTAGCACAGATACGCAGTATTTT. Its translation: CAWSRAASSTDTQYF.